The sequence of this TCR beta chain was determined in a study of T cells in Graves' hyperthyroidism and ophthalmopathy. Whole-study context: Pretreatment peripheral blood was obtained at initial diagnosis.

PBMCs stemmed from 8.5 to 10 ml fresh peripheral blood. The CDR3 contains 13 residues. Trimming shortened V by 1 base and J by 10 bases, and 13 bases separated the two germline ends. The germline gives CDR1 LGHDT, CDR2 YNNKEL (reference sequence). TCR beta CDR3 regions were amplified from RNA transcripts. Initially, a first-round RT-PCR of the TCR CDR3 employed the HTBI primer set. TCRdb ran MiXCR on the multiplex PCR reads and lists one entry per CDR3 protein. Of approximately 600,000 distinct CDR3 sequences listed, 20% to 25% are singletons. Findings and limits, study-wide: Ophthalmopathy was told apart from stable hyperthyroidism by a 13 V-J model. Most thyroid-expanded clonotypes above 0.001 were also found in blood.

Comments on this clonotype: Its antigen remains unidentified.

Sequencing input: blood. The rearrangement uses TRBV3-1 and TRBJ2-5; unclear D gene. The receptor's source is a man between 25 and 39 years old with Graves' ophthalmopathy. The chain's CDR3 is CASSQGPGEDQYF. The CDR3 bases are TGTGCCAGCAGCCAAGGTCCCGGAGAGGACCAGTACTTC.